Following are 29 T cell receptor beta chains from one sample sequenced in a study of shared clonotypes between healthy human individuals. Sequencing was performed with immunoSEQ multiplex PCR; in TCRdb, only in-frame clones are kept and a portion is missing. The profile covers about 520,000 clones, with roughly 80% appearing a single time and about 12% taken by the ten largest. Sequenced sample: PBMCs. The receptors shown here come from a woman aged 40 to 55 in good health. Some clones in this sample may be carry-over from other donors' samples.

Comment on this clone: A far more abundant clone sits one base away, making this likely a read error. CDR3 sequence: CASSQSTGGPRNTIYF. The CDR3 DNA follows: TGCGCCAGCAGCCAATCTACCGGGGGCCCTAGAAACACCATATATTTT. The V gene is TRBV4-1, the J gene TRBJ1-3, with D perhaps matching TRBD1 (6 bases). Trimming shortened V by 2 bases and J by 5 bases, and 16 bases separated the two germline ends. In germline, CDR1 is MGHRA, CDR2 YSYEKL. The CDR3 is made up of 16 amino acids.

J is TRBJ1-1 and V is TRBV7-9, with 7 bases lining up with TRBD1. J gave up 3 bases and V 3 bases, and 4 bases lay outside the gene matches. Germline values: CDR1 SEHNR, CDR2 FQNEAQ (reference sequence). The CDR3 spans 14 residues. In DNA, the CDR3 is TGTGCCAGCAGCTTCGGACAGGCAGACACTGAAGCTTTCTTT. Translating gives CASSFGQADTEAFF.

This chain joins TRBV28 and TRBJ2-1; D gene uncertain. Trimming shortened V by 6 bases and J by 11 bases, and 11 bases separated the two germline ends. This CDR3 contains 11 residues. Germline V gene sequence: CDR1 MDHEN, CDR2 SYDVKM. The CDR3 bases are TGTGCCAGCAGCGACGCACTCCAGCAGTTCTTC. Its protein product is CASSDALQQFF.

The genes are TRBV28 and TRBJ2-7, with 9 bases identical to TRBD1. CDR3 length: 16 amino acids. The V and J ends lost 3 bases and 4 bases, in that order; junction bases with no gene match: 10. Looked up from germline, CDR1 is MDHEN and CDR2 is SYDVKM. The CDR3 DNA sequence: TGTGCCAGCAGTTTGTCGCGGACAGGGGTAGGGTACGAGCAGTACTTC. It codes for CASSLSRTGVGYEQYF.

The CDR3 loop reads CAIWGGPGQPQHF. The CDR3 DNA reads as TGTGCCATCTGGGGGGGCCCGGGGCAGCCCCAGCATTTT. V and J are TRBV10-3 and TRBJ1-5, with D tentatively TRBD1 (6 bases). This CDR3 comprises 13 residues. Per the germline V gene, CDR1 is ENHRY and CDR2 is SYGVKD. The V and J ends lost 8 bases and 7 bases respectively, with 15 bases between them.

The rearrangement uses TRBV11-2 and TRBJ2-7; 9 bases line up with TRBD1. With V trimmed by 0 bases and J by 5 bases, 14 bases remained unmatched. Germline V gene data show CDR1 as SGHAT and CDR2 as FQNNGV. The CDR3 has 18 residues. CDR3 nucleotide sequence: TGTGCCAGCAGCTTAGAACCCCCCCTGGGGACAGGGCGGGACGAGCAGTACTTC. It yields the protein CASSLEPPLGTGRDEQYF.

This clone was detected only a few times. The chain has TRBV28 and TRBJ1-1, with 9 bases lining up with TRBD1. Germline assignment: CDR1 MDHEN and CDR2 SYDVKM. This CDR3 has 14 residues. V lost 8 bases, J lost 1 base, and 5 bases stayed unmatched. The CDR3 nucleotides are TGTGCCAGCCTGGACAGGGGTGGGAACACTGAAGCTTTCTTT. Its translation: CASLDRGGNTEAFF. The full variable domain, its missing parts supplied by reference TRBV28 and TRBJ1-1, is DVKVTQSSRYLVKRTGEKVFLECVQDMDHENMFWYRQDPGLGLRLIYFSYDVKMKEKGDIPEGYSVSREKKERFSLILESASTNQTSMYLCASLDRGGNTEAFFGQGTRLTVV.

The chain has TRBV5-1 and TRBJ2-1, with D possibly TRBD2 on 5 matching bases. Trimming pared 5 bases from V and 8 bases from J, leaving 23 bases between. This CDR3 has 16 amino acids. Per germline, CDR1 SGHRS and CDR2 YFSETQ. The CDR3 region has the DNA TGCGCCAGCAGGTCGAGAATGGGTCCGGTTAGCGATGAGCAGTTCTTC. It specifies CASRSRMGPVSDEQFF.

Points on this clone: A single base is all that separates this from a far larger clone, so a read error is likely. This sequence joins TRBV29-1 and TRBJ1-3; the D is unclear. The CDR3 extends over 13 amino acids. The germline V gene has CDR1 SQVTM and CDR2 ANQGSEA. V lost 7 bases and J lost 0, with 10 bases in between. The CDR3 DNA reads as TGCAGCGCCCGGGTCACCTCTGGAAACACCATATATTTT. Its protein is CSARVTSGNTIYF. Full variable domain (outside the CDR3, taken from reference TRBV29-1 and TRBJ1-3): SAVISQKPSRDICQRGTSLTIQCQVDSQVTMMFWYRQQPGQSLTLIATANQGSEATYESGFVIDKFPISRPNLTFSTLTVSNMSPEDSSIYLCSARVTSGNTIYFGEGSWLTVV.

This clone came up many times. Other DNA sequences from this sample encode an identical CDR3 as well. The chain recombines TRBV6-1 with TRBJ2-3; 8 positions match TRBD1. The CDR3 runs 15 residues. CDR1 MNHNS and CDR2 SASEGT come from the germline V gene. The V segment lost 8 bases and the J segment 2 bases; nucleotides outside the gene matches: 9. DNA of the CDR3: TGTGCCAGCGGATCCGGGACAGGACTCACAGATACGCAGTATTTT. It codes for CASGSGTGLTDTQYF.

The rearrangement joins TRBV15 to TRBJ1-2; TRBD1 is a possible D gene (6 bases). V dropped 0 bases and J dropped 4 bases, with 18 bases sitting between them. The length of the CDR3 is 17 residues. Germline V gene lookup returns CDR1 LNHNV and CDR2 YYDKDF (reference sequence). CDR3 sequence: CATSRDFRAGAFYGYTF. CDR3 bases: TGTGCCACCAGCAGAGATTTTCGGGCAGGGGCCTTCTATGGCTACACCTTC. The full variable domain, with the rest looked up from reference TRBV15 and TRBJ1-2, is DAMVIQNPRYQVTQFGKPVTLSCSQTLNHNVMYWYQQKSSQAPKLLFHYYDKDFNNEADTPDNFQSRRPNTSFCFLDIRSPGLGDTAMYLCATSRDFRAGAFYGYTFGSGTRLTVV.

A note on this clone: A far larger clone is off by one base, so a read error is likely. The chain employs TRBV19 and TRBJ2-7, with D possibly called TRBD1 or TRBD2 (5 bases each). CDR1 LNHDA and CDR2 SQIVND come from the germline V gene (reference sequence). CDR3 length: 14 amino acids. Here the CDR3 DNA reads TGTGCCAGTAGTTGGGACCACACTTCCTACAAGCAGTACTTC. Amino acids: CASSWDHTSYKQYF. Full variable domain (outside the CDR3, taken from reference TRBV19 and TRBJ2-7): DGGITQSPKYLFRKEGQNVTLSCEQNLNHDAMYWYRQDPGQGLRLIYYSQIVNDFQKGDIAEGYSVSREKKESFPLTVTSAQKNPTAFYLCASSWDHTSYKQYFGPGTRLTVT.

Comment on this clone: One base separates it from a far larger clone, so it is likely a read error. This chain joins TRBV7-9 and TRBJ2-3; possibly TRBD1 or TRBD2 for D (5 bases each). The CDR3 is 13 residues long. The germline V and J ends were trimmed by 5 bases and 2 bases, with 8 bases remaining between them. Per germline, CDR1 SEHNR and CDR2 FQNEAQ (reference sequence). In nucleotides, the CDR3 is TGTGCCAGCAGCCCCGGGGCCACAGATACGCAGTATTTT. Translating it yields CASSPGATDTQYF. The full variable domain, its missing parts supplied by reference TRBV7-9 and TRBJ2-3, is DTGVSQNPRHKITKRGQNVTFRCDPISEHNRLYWYRQTLGQGPEFLTYFQNEAQLEKSRLLSDRFSAERPKGSFSTLEIQRTEQGDSAMYLCASSPGATDTQYFGPGTRLTVL.

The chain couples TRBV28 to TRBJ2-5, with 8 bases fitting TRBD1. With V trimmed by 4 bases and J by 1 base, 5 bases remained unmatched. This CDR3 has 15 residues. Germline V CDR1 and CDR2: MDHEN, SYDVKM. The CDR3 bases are TGTGCCAGCAGTTCAAGGACAGGGCCCCAAGAGACCCAGTACTTC. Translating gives CASSSRTGPQETQYF.

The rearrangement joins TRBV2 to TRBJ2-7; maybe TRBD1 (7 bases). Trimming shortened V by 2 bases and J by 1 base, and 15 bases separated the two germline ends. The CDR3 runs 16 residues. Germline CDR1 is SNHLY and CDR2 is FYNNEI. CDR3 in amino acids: CASSEWPGDSSYEQYF. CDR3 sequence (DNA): TGTGCCAGCAGTGAATGGCCGGGGGACAGTTCCTACGAGCAGTACTTC.

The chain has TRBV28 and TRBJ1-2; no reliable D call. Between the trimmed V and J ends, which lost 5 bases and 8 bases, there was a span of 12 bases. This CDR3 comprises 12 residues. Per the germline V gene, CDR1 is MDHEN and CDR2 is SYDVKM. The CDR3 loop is CASSLTMGGYTF. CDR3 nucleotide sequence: TGTGCCAGCAGTCTAACCATGGGAGGCTACACCTTC.

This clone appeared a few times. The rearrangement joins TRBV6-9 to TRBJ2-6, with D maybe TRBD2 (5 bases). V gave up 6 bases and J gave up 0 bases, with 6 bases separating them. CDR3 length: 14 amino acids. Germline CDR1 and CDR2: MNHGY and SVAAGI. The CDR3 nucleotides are TGTGCCAGCAGCCGGGACTCTGGGGCCAACGTCCTGACTTTC. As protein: CASSRDSGANVLTF.

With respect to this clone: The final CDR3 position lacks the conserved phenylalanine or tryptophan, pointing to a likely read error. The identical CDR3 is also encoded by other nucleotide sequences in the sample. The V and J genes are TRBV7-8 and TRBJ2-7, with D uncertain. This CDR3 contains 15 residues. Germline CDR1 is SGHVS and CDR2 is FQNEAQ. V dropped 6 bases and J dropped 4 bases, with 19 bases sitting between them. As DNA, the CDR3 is TGTGCCAGCAGTTTCCTCCGCTACTCACCATACGAGCAGTACCTC. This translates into CASSFLRYSPYEQYL.

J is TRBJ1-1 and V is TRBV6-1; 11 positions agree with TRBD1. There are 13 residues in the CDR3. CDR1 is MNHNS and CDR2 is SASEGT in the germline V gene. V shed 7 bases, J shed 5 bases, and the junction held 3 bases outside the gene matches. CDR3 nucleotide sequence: TGTGCCAGCACGGACAGGGGGCTTACTGAAGCTTTCTTT. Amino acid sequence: CASTDRGLTEAFF.

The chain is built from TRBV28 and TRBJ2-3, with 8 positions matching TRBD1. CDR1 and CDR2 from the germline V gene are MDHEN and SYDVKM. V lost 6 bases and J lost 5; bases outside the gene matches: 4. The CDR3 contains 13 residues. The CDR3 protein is CASRTGAIDTQYF. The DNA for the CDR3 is TGTGCCAGCAGGACAGGGGCGATAGATACGCAGTATTTT.

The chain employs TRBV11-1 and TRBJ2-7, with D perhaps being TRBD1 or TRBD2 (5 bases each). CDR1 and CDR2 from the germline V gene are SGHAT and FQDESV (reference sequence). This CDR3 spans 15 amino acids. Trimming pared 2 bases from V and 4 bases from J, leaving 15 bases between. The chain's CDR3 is CASSLRDGRYYEQYF. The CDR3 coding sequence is TGTGCCAGCAGCTTACGGGACGGACGATATTACGAGCAGTACTTC.

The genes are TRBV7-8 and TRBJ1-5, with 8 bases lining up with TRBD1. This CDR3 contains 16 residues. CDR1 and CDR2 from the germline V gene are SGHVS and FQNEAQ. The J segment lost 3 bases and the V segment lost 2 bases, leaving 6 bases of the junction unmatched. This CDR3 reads CASSLLGTGNNQPQHF. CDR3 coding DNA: TGTGCCAGCAGCTTACTGGGGACAGGCAACAATCAGCCCCAGCATTTT.

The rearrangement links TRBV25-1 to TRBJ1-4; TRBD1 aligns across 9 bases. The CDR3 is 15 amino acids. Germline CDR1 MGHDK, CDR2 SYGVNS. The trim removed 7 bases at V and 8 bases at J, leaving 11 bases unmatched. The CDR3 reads CASTGTGWSREKLFF. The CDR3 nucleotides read TGTGCCAGCACCGGGACAGGGTGGAGTCGGGAAAAACTGTTTTTT.

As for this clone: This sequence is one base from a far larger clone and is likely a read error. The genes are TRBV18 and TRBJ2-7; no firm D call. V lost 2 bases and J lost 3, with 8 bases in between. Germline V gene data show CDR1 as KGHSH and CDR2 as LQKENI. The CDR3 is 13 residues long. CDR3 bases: TGTGCCAGCTCACCAAACACAAGCTACGAGCAGTACTTC. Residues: CASSPNTSYEQYF. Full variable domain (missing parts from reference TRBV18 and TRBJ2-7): NAGVMQNPRHLVRRRGQEARLRCSPMKGHSHVYWYRQLPEEGLKFMVYLQKENIIDESGMPKERFSAEFPKEGPSILRIQQVVRGDSAAYFCASSPNTSYEQYFGPGTRLTVT.

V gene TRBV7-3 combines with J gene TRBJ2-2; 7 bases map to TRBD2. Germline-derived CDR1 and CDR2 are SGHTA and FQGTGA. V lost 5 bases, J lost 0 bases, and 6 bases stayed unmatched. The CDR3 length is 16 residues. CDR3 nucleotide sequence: TGTGCCAGCAGCCCGCGACTAGCCGCGAACACCGGGGAGCTGTTTTTT. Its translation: CASSPRLAANTGELFF.

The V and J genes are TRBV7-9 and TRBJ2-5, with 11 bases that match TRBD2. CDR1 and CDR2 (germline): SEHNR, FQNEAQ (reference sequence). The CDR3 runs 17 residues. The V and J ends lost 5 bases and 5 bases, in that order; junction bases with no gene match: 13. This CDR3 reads CASSNLAGGAFGETQYF. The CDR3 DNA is TGTGCCAGCAGCAACCTAGCGGGAGGCGCGTTTGGGGAGACCCAGTACTTC.

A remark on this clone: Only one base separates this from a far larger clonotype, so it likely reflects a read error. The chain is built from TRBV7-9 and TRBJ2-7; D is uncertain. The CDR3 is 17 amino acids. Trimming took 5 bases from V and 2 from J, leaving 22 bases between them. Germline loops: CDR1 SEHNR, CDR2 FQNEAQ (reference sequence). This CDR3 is CASSPPWLDGPTYEQYF. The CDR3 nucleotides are TGTGCCAGCAGCCCCCCATGGCTGGATGGGCCGACCTACGAGCAGTACTTC.

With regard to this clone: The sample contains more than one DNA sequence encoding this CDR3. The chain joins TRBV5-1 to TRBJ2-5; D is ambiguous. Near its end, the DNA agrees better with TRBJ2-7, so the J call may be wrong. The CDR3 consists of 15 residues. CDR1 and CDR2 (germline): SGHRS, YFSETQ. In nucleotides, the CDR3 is TGCGCCAGCAGCTTGGAAGGATCCAGAGCCTACGAGCAGTACTTC. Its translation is CASSLEGSRAYEQYF.

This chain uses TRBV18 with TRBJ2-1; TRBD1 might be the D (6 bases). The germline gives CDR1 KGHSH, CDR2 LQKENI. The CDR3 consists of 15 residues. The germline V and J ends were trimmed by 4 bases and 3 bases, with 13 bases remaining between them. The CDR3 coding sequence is TGTGCCAGCTCACAACCGGGACAAATCTACAATGAGCAGTTCTTC. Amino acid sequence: CASSQPGQIYNEQFF.